The TCR beta chain described here comes from a study of shared clonotypes between healthy human individuals. The germline V and J ends were trimmed by 7 bases and 1 base, with 8 bases remaining between them. The CDR3 is made up of 13 amino acids. Germline V gives CDR1 MNHEY, CDR2 SVGAGI. Researchers ran the assay at a deep level. Researchers divided each subset's genomic DNA evenly across several immunoSEQ plates. Profiled with immunoSEQ multiplex PCR; TCRdb holds only in-frame clones, not every one. The sample records some 2,400,000 clones, about 94% being singletons. Only one count was recorded for this clone.

The TCR originated in a young man in good health. V is TRBV6-5 and J is TRBJ1-3; D call uncertain. The specimen sequenced was naive CD4+ T cells sorted from blood. Specified subset: CD45RA+ positively selected. DNA for the CDR3: TGTGCCAGCAAGGAGCTATCTGGAAACACCATATATTTT. This encodes CASKELSGNTIYF.